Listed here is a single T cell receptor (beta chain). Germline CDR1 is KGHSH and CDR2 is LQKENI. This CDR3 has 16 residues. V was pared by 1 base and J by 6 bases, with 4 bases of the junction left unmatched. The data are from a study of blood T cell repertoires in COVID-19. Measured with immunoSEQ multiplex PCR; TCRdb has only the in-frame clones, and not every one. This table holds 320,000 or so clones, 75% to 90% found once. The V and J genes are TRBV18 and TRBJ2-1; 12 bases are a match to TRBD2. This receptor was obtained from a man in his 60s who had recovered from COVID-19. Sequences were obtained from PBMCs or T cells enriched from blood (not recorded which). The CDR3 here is CASSPQRTSGTNEQFF. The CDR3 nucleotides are TGTGCCAGCTCACCACAAAGGACTAGCGGGACCAATGAGCAGTTCTTC.